The rows below give T cell receptor beta chains drawn from one sample of a study of OX40 agonist ivuxolimab in advanced cancers. Sequencing used immunoSEQ multiplex PCR; TCRdb keeps in-frame clones, though not all of them. Of 60,000 to 75,000 clones listed, 80% are singletons. The material sequenced was CD4+ or CD8+ T cells sorted from blood, taken in a trial of the OX40 agonist ivuxolimab. The source of these receptors is an adult with an advanced solid tumor such as melanoma, head and neck, liver or kidney cancer. CDR3s include the opening cysteine and the closing phenylalanine or tryptophan. Each record gives: V gene, CDR3 protein.

>TRBV11-2
CASSLGAFIMNTEAFF
>TRBV28
CASSYPRYEQYF
>TRBV5-8
CASSPGQTNSPLHF
>TRBV27
CASSLSGGNGYTF
>TRBV5-1
CASSLNTGELFF
>TRBV5-3
CARSTGSSDRHYGYTF
>TRBV5-6
CASSLGQQNTEAFF
>TRBV30
CAWSVRSGGAGEQYF
>TRBV21-1
CASSKELASEQYF
>TRBV5-4
CASSLGASTGELFF
>TRBV30
CAWSGTYNQPQHF
>TRBV5-1
CASSVQPGQGAEAFF
>TRBV6-5
CASSRDTNYGYTF
>TRBV12-5
CASGRGASYEQYF
>TRBV5-1
CASSLPDRVYEQYF
>TRBV7-9
CASSFLTGLGETQYF
>TRBV4-3
CASSQDFGPSFYEQYF
>TRBV11-3
CASSRTGNTEAFF
>TRBV14
CASSLLGGNSYEQYF
>TRBV6-1
CASSLGTGYNSPLHF
>TRBV10-1
CASSESGTGVPGELFF
>TRBV5-8
CASSGDRGQGEQYF
>TRBV18
CASSREQNYGYTF
>TRBV7-6
CASSPGQGVNTEAFF
>TRBV30
CAWTSATAAFF
>TRBV7-9
CASSSRGASGANVLTF
>TRBV7-7
CASSVSDSDTQYF
>TRBV6-6
CASSYSGRNNEKLFF
>TRBV10-1
CASSELGDTQYF
>TRBV30
CAWQGRGRTNEKLFF
>TRBV5-1
CASSLENREGNEQFF
>TRBV11-2
CASSLQGDNRNTIYF
>TRBV5-4
CASSEGLITGELFF